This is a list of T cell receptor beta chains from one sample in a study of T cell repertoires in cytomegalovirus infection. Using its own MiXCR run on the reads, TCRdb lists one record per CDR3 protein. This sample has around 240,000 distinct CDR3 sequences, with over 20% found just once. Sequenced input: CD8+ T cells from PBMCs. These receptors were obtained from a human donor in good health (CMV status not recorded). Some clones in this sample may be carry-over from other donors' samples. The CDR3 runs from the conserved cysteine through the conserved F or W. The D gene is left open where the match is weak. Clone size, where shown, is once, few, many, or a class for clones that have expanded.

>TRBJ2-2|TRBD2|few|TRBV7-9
TGTGCCAGCAGCTTAGAACTAGCGGCGAACACCGGGGAGCTGTTTTTT
CASSLELAANTGELFF
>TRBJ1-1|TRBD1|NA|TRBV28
TGTGCCAGCAGCTCGGACAGGGCCATGAACACTGAAGCTTTCTTT
CASSSDRAMNTEAFF
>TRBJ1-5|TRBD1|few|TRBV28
TGTGCCAGCAGTTCGAGACAGGGGCTTGACCAGCCCCAGCATTTT
CASSSRQGLDQPQHF
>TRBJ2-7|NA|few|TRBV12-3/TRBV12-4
TGTGCCAGCAGTCCTACCGGACCGGAGCAGTACTTC
CASSPTGPEQYF
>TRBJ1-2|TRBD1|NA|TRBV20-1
TGCAGTGCTACGACAGGGGAATCGTATGGCTACACCTTC
CSATTGESYGYTF
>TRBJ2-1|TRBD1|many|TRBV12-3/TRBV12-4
TGTGCCAGCAGTGAAGGGACAGGGTCCTACAATGAGCAGTTCTTC
CASSEGTGSYNEQFF
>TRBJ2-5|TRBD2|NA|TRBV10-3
TGTGCCATCAGAAGGACTAGCGGGGGGGCCTCGTCAGAGACCCAGTACTTC
CAIRRTSGGASSETQYF
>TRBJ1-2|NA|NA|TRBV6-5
TGTGCCAGCAGTTCCTACTTAAATTTTGGAGGCTACACCTTC
CASSSYLNFGGYTF
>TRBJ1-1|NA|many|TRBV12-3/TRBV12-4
TGTGCCAGCAGTTTAGTGTCTAGGATCACTGAAGCTTTCTTT
CASSLVSRITEAFF
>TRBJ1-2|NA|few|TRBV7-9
TGTGCCAGCATAAACTCGGAGTTTTATGGGAATGGCTACACCTTC
CASINSEFYGNGYTF
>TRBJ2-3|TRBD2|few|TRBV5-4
TGTGCCAGCAGCACGCGGGGGGGCACAGATACGCAGTATTTT
CASSTRGGTDTQYF
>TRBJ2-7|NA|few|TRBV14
TGTGCCAGCAGCCCCCGGACTCTTTACGAGCAGTACTTC
CASSPRTLYEQYF
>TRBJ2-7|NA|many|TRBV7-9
TGTGCCACCCGACCCTACGAGCAGTACTTC
CATRPYEQYF
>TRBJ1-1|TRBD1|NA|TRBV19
TGTGCCAGTATCACTCCAGGGGGGCGCGGTTCTGCTTTCTTT
CASITPGGRGSAFF
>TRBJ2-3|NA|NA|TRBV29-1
TGCAGCGCTTGGACAGCGCAGGGGGATACGCAGTATTTT
CSAWTAQGDTQYF
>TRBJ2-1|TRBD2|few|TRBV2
TGTGCCAGCGGGACCCGACTAGCGGGGGTGGACAATGAGCAGTTCTTC
CASGTRLAGVDNEQFF
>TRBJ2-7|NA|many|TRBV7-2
TGTGCCAGCAGCTTAAGATCCCTGGGGACCTACGAGCAGTACTTC
CASSLRSLGTYEQYF